One and the same sample provided the 5 T cell receptor beta chains below, sequenced in a study of T-cell reconstitution after alpha-beta-depleted transplantation in children. Preparing the TCRbeta library involved the use of unique molecular identifiers. TCRdb recomputed calls from the PCR reads with MiXCR, one row per CDR3 protein. The data hold approximately 300,000 distinct CDR3 sequences, with around 7.3% observed a single time. These receptors have no known antigen. Study-wide points: T-cell counts and diversity at one year post-transplant came mainly from newly produced T cells.

Material: peripheral blood, obtained 360 days after TCRalphabeta/CD19-depleted stem cell transplant. Every receptor here comes from a female patient aged 2-15 years who had a stem cell transplant for Fanconi anemia, so the T cells may come from the graft donor.

This clonotype was counted ten times or more. The chain has TRBV5-1 and TRBJ2-7; D unclear. Germline CDR1 is SGHRS and CDR2 is YFSETQ. V gave up 0 bases and J gave up 2 bases, with 12 bases separating them. The CDR3 totals 15 residues. The CDR3 is CASSLAAVPTYEQYF. The DNA for the CDR3 is TGCGCCAGCAGCTTGGCCGCAGTCCCCACCTACGAGCAGTACTTC.

The rearrangement joins TRBV18 to TRBJ1-1; a possible D gene is TRBD1 (5 bases). V was trimmed by 3 bases and J by 8 bases, leaving 13 bases between them. Germline loops: CDR1 KGHSH, CDR2 LQKENI. The CDR3 loop spans 13 amino acids. CDR3 bases: TGTGCCAGCTCACCGGCGAGGGGATCAGAAGCTTTCTTT. Translated, it gives CASSPARGSEAFF. The complete variable domain, with remaining parts taken from reference TRBV18 and TRBJ1-1, reads NAGVMQNPRHLVRRRGQEARLRCSPMKGHSHVYWYRQLPEEGLKFMVYLQKENIIDESGMPKERFSAEFPKEGPSILRIQQVVRGDSAAYFCASSPARGSEAFFGQGTRLTVV.

The table lists this clonotype with many counts. The chain employs TRBV4-2 and TRBJ2-7, with D unclear. This CDR3 has 12 amino acids. Germline V CDR1 and CDR2: LGHNA, YNFKEQ. With 1 base removed from V and 0 bases from J, the gap between germline ends came to 1 base. In DNA form, the CDR3 reads TGTGCCAGCAGCCAAGCCTCCTACGAGCAGTACTTC. This translates into CASSQASYEQYF.

There are many counts of this clonotype. This chain links TRBV15 with TRBJ1-2; TRBD1 aligns across 10 bases. Germline-derived CDR1 and CDR2 are LNHNV and YYDKDF (reference sequence). This CDR3 has 15 residues. J lost 0 bases, V lost 7 bases, and 5 bases had no gene match. The CDR3 DNA follows: TGTGCCACCATCGGGACAGGGGTAACTAACTATGGCTACACCTTC. Protein product: CATIGTGVTNYGYTF.

This clonotype has a count of ten or more. The chain links TRBV10-3 to TRBJ1-2, with TRBD1 matching 9 bases. Per the germline V gene, CDR1 is ENHRY and CDR2 is SYGVKD. V dropped 6 bases and J dropped 5; count of bases not matched to a gene: 10. This CDR3 region has 15 residues. For the CDR3, the DNA is TGTGCCATCAGACCCGGGACAGGGTCCTCTTATGGCTACACCTTC. This codes for CAIRPGTGSSYGYTF.